The T cell receptor (beta chain) under discussion was sequenced for a study of blood T cell repertoires in COVID-19. Across the study: Sites across the United States, Italy and Spain contributed samples from acute and convalescent COVID-19.

Cohort assignment relied on participant-reported clinical history. Either two negative PCRs, clearance, or symptom resolution qualified Cohort 3 donors as recovered. The germline V gene has CDR1 MGHRA and CDR2 YSYEKL. This CDR3 spans 17 amino acids. Trimming pared 1 base from V and 2 bases from J, leaving 17 bases between. Produced via immunoSEQ multiplex PCR; TCRdb's table is partial and in-frame only. Of about 150,000 clones in the sample, about 81% were seen once. The V and J genes are TRBV4-1 and TRBJ1-2; a possible D gene is TRBD1 (6 bases). Sequencing was carried out using PBMCs or T cells enriched from blood (not recorded which). The sequence derives from a man between 50 and 59 years old who had recovered from COVID-19. The CDR3 DNA sequence: TGCGCCAGCAGCCAAGTTTTGTTTGACAGGCAAAACTATGGCTACACCTTC. Its protein product is CASSQVLFDRQNYGYTF.